What follows are 32 T cell receptor beta chains derived from one specimen sequenced in a study of blood T cell repertoires in COVID-19. This table comes from immunoSEQ multiplex PCR, and its TCRdb copy is limited to in-frame clones, with some not included. Here the sample spans tens of thousands of clones, 70% to 90% being singletons. Sequences were obtained from peripheral blood. The receptor source for this set is a man aged 40-55 years with acute or convalescent COVID-19.

The chain combines TRBV6-6 with TRBJ2-3; 9 bases are a match to TRBD2. Germline values: CDR1 MNHNY, CDR2 SVGAGI (reference sequence). The CDR3 spans 15 residues. V was pared by 5 bases and J by 2 bases, with 5 bases of the junction left unmatched. The CDR3 reads CASSGAGGTTDTQYF. The DNA of the CDR3 is TGTGCCAGCAGTGGAGCGGGGGGTACCACAGATACGCAGTATTTT.

The chain links TRBV24-1 to TRBJ2-3, with D possibly being TRBD1 (5 bases). The germline CDR1 and CDR2 sequences are KGHDR and SFDVKD. The CDR3 sequence is 16 residues long. Trimming pared 3 bases from V and 2 bases from J, leaving 14 bases between. CDR3: CATSDKSDKSTDTQYF. CDR3 in DNA: TGTGCCACCAGTGATAAATCGGACAAATCCACAGATACGCAGTATTTT.

The sample holds a few counts of this clone. J is TRBJ1-5 and V is TRBV28; the D is unclear. Trimming took off 6 bases at V and 6 bases at J, with 15 bases between the two ends. Germline V gene lookup returns CDR1 MDHEN and CDR2 SYDVKM. The CDR3 covers 14 residues. This CDR3 is CASSPPGGGQPQHF. In nucleotides, the CDR3 is TGTGCCAGCAGCCCGCCGGGAGGAGGTCAGCCCCAGCATTTT.

The V call is TRBV27, the J call TRBJ1-5; 9 nucleotides agree with TRBD1. CDR1 and CDR2 from the germline V gene are MNHEY and SMNVEV (reference sequence). After removal of 10 bases from V and 7 bases from J, the junction contained 5 bases not matched to a gene. This CDR3 is built from 12 residues. The CDR3 DNA sequence: TGTGCCACCGGGACAGGGTGGCAGCCCCAGCATTTT. The encoded protein is CATGTGWQPQHF.

J is TRBJ1-5 and V is TRBV7-8; D is possibly TRBD1 (6 bases). Trimming pared 5 bases from V and 7 bases from J, leaving 9 bases between. Germline CDR1 SGHVS, CDR2 FQNEAQ. This CDR3 has 12 residues. The CDR3 bases are TGTGCCAGCAGCACAGGGCTGCAGCCCCAGCATTTT. It specifies CASSTGLQPQHF.

The chain uses TRBV19 and TRBJ1-1; D unresolved. Germline CDR1 and CDR2: LNHDA and SQIVND (reference sequence). V was pared by 3 bases and J by 4 bases, with 24 bases between. The CDR3 runs 18 residues. DNA for the CDR3: TGTGCCAGTAGTATTATTTCTGGCTTTTCGGGAGAGGGCACTGAAGCTTTCTTT. This gives the protein CASSIISGFSGEGTEAFF.

The chain links TRBV28 to TRBJ1-4; TRBD1 matches at 7 bases. In germline, CDR1 is MDHEN, CDR2 SYDVKM. J was trimmed by 3 bases and V by 5 bases; bases with no gene match: 6. The CDR3 contains 15 residues. The CDR3 sequence: CASSARQGANEKLFF. The CDR3 nucleotides read TGTGCCAGCAGTGCGCGACAGGGCGCTAATGAAAAACTGTTTTTT. The complete variable domain, with remaining parts taken from reference TRBV28 and TRBJ1-4, reads DVKVTQSSRYLVKRTGEKVFLECVQDMDHENMFWYRQDPGLGLRLIYFSYDVKMKEKGDIPEGYSVSREKKERFSLILESASTNQTSMYLCASSARQGANEKLFFGSGTQLSVL.

This clone was seen only a few times. An end of the junction does not agree with germline; a read error may underlie this. The chain joins TRBV15 to TRBJ1-5; D remains unclear. The CDR3 covers 14 residues. Looked up from germline, CDR1 is LNHNV and CDR2 is YYDKDF (reference sequence). The CDR3: CATSRDWRREPRAF. The DNA for the CDR3 is TGTGCCACCAGCAGAGATTGGCGGAGGGAGCCCCGAGCATTT.

J is TRBJ2-1 and V is TRBV6-6; 9 bases are shared with TRBD2. CDR3 length: 15 residues. V was clipped by 4 bases and J by 5 bases; unmatched bases: 6. Germline V gene lookup returns CDR1 MNHNY and CDR2 SVGAGI (reference sequence). The CDR3 DNA reads as TGTGCCAGCAGTTCCCACGGCGGGGGGGACAATGAGCAGTTCTTC. It is translated as CASSSHGGGDNEQFF.

The chain recombines TRBV11-2 with TRBJ2-7, with TRBD2 identical over 7 bases. The J segment lost 0 bases and the V segment lost 3 bases, leaving 2 bases of the junction unmatched. CDR1 is SGHAT, CDR2 FQNNGV, per germline. The CDR3 totals 14 residues. As DNA, the CDR3 is TGTGCCAGCAGCTTCCGGGACTACTCCTACGAGCAGTACTTC. It yields the protein CASSFRDYSYEQYF.

This chain links TRBV14 with TRBJ1-1; no firm D call. The germline V gene has CDR1 SGHDN and CDR2 FVKESK. The ends were cut back, 1 base at V and 2 bases at J, with 14 bases in the middle. The CDR3 consists of 16 residues. The CDR3 spells CASSQAVAQRNTEAFF. In nucleotides, the CDR3 is TGTGCCAGCAGCCAAGCCGTCGCGCAGCGAAACACTGAAGCTTTCTTT.

The J gene is TRBJ2-7, the V gene TRBV29-1; tentative D call: TRBD1 (6 bases). The CDR3 is 15 amino acids. V lost 3 bases, J lost 4 bases, and 19 bases lay in between. Per the germline V gene, CDR1 is SQVTM and CDR2 is ANQGSEA. CDR3 protein: CSVEGPGESLYEQYF. The CDR3, as DNA: TGCAGCGTTGAGGGTCCAGGGGAGTCTTTATACGAGCAGTACTTC.

The J gene is TRBJ1-1, the V gene TRBV3-1 (or the pseudogene TRBV3-2); 9 bases align to TRBD1. This CDR3 spans 14 amino acids. Per germline, CDR1 LGHDT and CDR2 YNNKEL (reference sequence). Trimming took 2 bases from V and 5 from J; bases not matched to a gene: 3. CDR3 in amino acids: CASSQRDRETEAFF. The CDR3 nucleotides are TGTGCCAGCAGCCAAAGGGACAGGGAGACTGAAGCTTTCTTT.

This chain links TRBV11-3 with TRBJ2-2; a weak D match, TRBD1 (5 bases). The CDR3 has 14 residues. V gave up 5 bases and J gave up 3 bases, with 10 bases separating them. CDR1 and CDR2 (germline): SGHNT, YENEEA. The CDR3 loop is CASSPREYTGELFF. The CDR3 DNA reads TGTGCCAGCAGCCCCAGGGAATACACCGGGGAGCTGTTTTTT. Complete variable domain (other parts from reference TRBV11-3 and TRBJ2-2): EAGVVQSPRYKIIEKKQPVAFWCNPISGHNTLYWYLQNLGQGPELLIRYENEEAVDDSQLPKDRFSAERLKGVDSTLKIQPAELGDSAVYLCASSPREYTGELFFGEGSRLTVL.

This chain connects TRBV5-6 to TRBJ2-1; D unresolved. Per the germline V gene, CDR1 is SGHDT and CDR2 is YYEEEE. Trimming left V 0 bases short and J 5 bases short, with 3 bases between. The CDR3 spans 12 residues. CDR3 amino acids: CASSLANNEQFF. As DNA, the CDR3 is TGTGCCAGCAGCTTGGCTAACAATGAGCAGTTCTTC.

This chain joins TRBV10-2 and TRBJ2-2; D not resolved. V was cut by 0 bases and J by 6 bases, with 14 bases left in between. The CDR3 length is 16 residues. The germline CDR1 and CDR2 sequences are WSHSY and SAAADI. Here the CDR3 DNA reads TGCGCCAGCAGTGAGTCGCAAACTAACTACCCCGGGGAGCTGTTTTTT. Translating it yields CASSESQTNYPGELFF.

The chain couples TRBV30 to TRBJ2-7; 12 bases map to TRBD1. J gave up 9 bases and V 0 bases, and 3 bases lay outside the gene matches. The CDR3 spans 13 residues. The germline V gene has CDR1 GTSNPN and CDR2 SVGIG (reference sequence). The CDR3 DNA follows: TGTGCCTGGAGTGTCGGGACAGGGGGCGTGCAGTACTTC. Protein: CAWSVGTGGVQYF.

The chain links TRBV20-1 to TRBJ2-7; 12 nucleotides match TRBD2. Germline trimming cut 4 bases from V and 6 bases from J; bases unmatched to any gene: 10. CDR1 is DFQATT, CDR2 SNEGSKA, per germline (reference sequence). The length of the CDR3 is 15 residues. This CDR3 reads CSATDLAGGPSEQYF. The CDR3 DNA is TGCAGTGCTACTGACCTAGCGGGGGGGCCTAGCGAGCAGTACTTC.

This rearrangement joins TRBV2 to TRBJ2-2; D might be TRBD2 (6 bases). From germline, CDR1 is SNHLY and CDR2 FYNNEI. The CDR3 totals 14 residues. Trimming left V 6 bases short and J 1 base short, with 9 bases between. The CDR3 nucleotides are TGTGCCAGCAGCACTAGCCGGAACACCGGGGAGCTGTTTTTT. Encoded protein: CASSTSRNTGELFF.

The gene calls are TRBV28 and TRBJ1-5, with a possible D match to TRBD1 (5 bases). V lost 7 bases, J lost 8 bases, and 18 bases lay in between. The V gene's germline CDR1 is MDHEN and CDR2 SYDVKM. This CDR3 region has 14 residues. CDR3 region: CASISMGGGKPQHF. The CDR3 DNA sequence: TGTGCCAGCATCTCGATGGGGGGAGGGAAGCCCCAGCATTTT.

V and J are TRBV2 and TRBJ1-2; 7 bases agree with TRBD1. The CDR3 sequence is 13 residues long. Germline loops: CDR1 SNHLY, CDR2 FYNNEI. J lost 7 bases, V lost 6 bases, and 8 bases had no gene match. Here the CDR3 reads CASSRQGVGGYTF. CDR3 coding DNA: TGTGCCAGCAGCAGACAGGGCGTTGGTGGCTACACCTTC.

The CDR3 sequence: CASSVRTGDGYTF. Written as DNA, the CDR3 is TGTGCCAGTAGTGTCCGAACCGGGGATGGCTACACCTTC. The chain couples TRBV19 to TRBJ1-2; no definite D call. The CDR3 is made up of 13 amino acids. Germline loops: CDR1 LNHDA, CDR2 SQIVND (reference sequence). The ends were cut back, 5 bases at V and 6 bases at J, with 13 bases in the middle.

V gene TRBV4-1 combines with J gene TRBJ2-7, with 8 bases aligning to TRBD1. The V and J ends lost 4 bases and 9 bases, in that order; junction bases with no gene match: 8. Germline lookup yields CDR1 MGHRA and CDR2 YSYEKL. This CDR3 has 13 amino acids. Here the CDR3 reads CASSPAGGFRQYF. The CDR3, as DNA: TGCGCCAGCAGCCCGGCAGGGGGCTTCCGGCAGTACTTC.

The rearrangement links TRBV25-1 to TRBJ1-6, with no clear D. With 1 base removed from V and 6 bases from J, the gap between germline ends came to 7 bases. Germline assignment: CDR1 MGHDK and CDR2 SYGVNS. CDR3 length equals 14 residues. The CDR3 DNA is TGTGCCAGCAGTGAATTTTTCGGTAATTCACCCCTCCACTTT. Protein product: CASSEFFGNSPLHF.

The chain employs TRBV3-1 (or the pseudogene TRBV3-2) and TRBJ2-1; the D gene is possibly TRBD1 (5 bases). Germline V gene lookup returns CDR1 LGHDT and CDR2 YNNKEL (reference sequence). With 4 bases removed from V and 7 bases from J, the gap between germline ends came to 8 bases. This CDR3 contains 12 residues. In nucleotides, the CDR3 is TGTGCCAGCAGCCTCAGGGATAATGAGCAGTTCTTC. Its protein product is CASSLRDNEQFF.

The chain has TRBV5-4 and TRBJ1-2; 7 bases line up with TRBD1. V shed 3 bases and J 3 bases; nucleotides not matched to a gene: 8. The CDR3 is 15 residues long. CDR1 and CDR2 from the germline V gene are SGHNT and YYREEE (reference sequence). The CDR3 reads CASSSRSQGDYGYTF. The DNA for the CDR3 is TGTGCCAGCAGCTCCCGGTCCCAGGGGGACTATGGCTACACCTTC.

The chain uses TRBV2 and TRBJ1-2; tentatively, D is TRBD1 (6 bases). Germline CDR1 is SNHLY and CDR2 is FYNNEI. This CDR3 has 15 amino acids. Deletions cut 8 bases from V and 1 base from J, with 17 bases between. CDR3 sequence reads: CASGLQGSLNYGYTF. Written as DNA, the CDR3 is TGTGCCAGCGGATTACAGGGTAGCCTTAACTATGGCTACACCTTC.

The rearrangement uses TRBV5-6 and TRBJ1-2; weak D call: TRBD1 (6 bases). CDR3 length equals 16 residues. Trimming took off 1 base at V and 6 bases at J, with 19 bases between the two ends. Germline CDR1 is SGHDT and CDR2 is YYEEEE. DNA for the CDR3: TGTGCCAGCAGCTTGTATGGACAGAATAAAGGCAATGGCTACACCTTC. Translating gives CASSLYGQNKGNGYTF.

The chain recombines TRBV29-1 with TRBJ2-3; the D gene is possibly TRBD1 (5 bases). Germline CDR1 and CDR2: SQVTM and ANQGSEA. V was pared by 7 bases and J by 1 base, with 9 bases between. The CDR3 loop spans 12 amino acids. The CDR3 sequence: CSDTGRTDTQYF. The CDR3, as DNA: TGCAGCGATACAGGACGCACAGATACGCAGTATTTT.

The V call is TRBV7-8, the J call TRBJ1-3; 7 nucleotides agree with TRBD1. V dropped 2 bases and J dropped 4; count of bases not matched to a gene: 8. The CDR3 extends over 16 amino acids. CDR1 and CDR2 (germline): SGHVS, FQNEAQ. The CDR3 reads CASSLYEGADGNTIYF. In DNA, the CDR3 is TGTGCCAGCAGCTTATATGAGGGGGCGGACGGAAACACCATATATTTT. Drawing the rest from reference TRBV7-8 and TRBJ1-3, the complete variable domain is GAGVSQSPRYKVAKRGQDVALRCDPISGHVSLFWYQQALGQGPEFLTYFQNEAQLDKSGLPSDRFFAERPEGSVSTLKIQRTQQEDSAVYLCASSLYEGADGNTIYFGEGSWLTVV.

V and J are TRBV29-1 and TRBJ2-5, with 9 bases lining up with TRBD1. The CDR3 has 14 residues. Germline CDR1 SQVTM, CDR2 ANQGSEA. The ends lost 4 bases at V and 5 bases at J; junction bases unmatched: 8. This chain's CDR3 is CSVVGTGMEETQYF. The CDR3, as DNA: TGCAGCGTTGTGGGGACAGGGATGGAGGAGACCCAGTACTTC.

V usage is TRBV3-1 (or the pseudogene TRBV3-2) and J usage is TRBJ2-1, with D perhaps TRBD1 (5 bases). Germline assignment: CDR1 LGHDT and CDR2 YNNKEL (reference sequence). Trimming pared 1 base from V and 7 bases from J, leaving 17 bases between. The CDR3 has 16 residues. For the CDR3, the DNA is TGTGCCAGCAGCCAAGGGGGCAGGTTAGCAGTTAATGAGCAGTTCTTC. Translated: CASSQGGRLAVNEQFF.